These 17 T cell receptor beta chains were all obtained from the same sample, sequenced in a study of PD-L1 blockade in urothelial cancer. Clones were read by immunoSEQ multiplex PCR, and TCRdb kept only the in-frame ones, dropping some. The table records 12,000 to 15,000 clones, roughly 90% of them present only once. The sequences come from PBMCs, collected around atezolizumab (anti-PD-L1) treatment. The receptors stem from a man between 65 and 80 years old with urothelial cancer.

The rearrangement links TRBV5-1 to TRBJ1-1; 7 nucleotides match TRBD1. Losses at the gene ends were 3 bases for V and 8 bases for J; bases not matched to a gene: 13. This CDR3 is 15 amino acids long. Per germline, CDR1 SGHRS and CDR2 YFSETQ. In DNA form, the CDR3 reads TGCGCCAGCAGCTACAATGAGGACAGGCCAAAAGAAGCTTTCTTT. Its protein product is CASSYNEDRPKEAFF.

This clone was seen a single time. The rearrangement links TRBV19 to TRBJ2-2; D is possibly TRBD2 (7 bases). Germline loops: CDR1 LNHDA, CDR2 SQIVND (reference sequence). CDR3 length: 14 amino acids. Deletions cut 9 bases from V and 7 bases from J, with 18 bases between. CDR3 bases: TGTGCCAGCTCTATGGGAGGGGGTATCGGGGAGCTGTTTTTT. Encoded protein: CASSMGGGIGELFF.

V usage is TRBV18 and J usage is TRBJ1-2; 11 bases align to TRBD1. CDR3 length: 13 residues. Looked up from germline, CDR1 is KGHSH and CDR2 is LQKENI. After removal of 7 bases from V and 6 bases from J, the junction contained 4 bases not matched to a gene. As DNA, the CDR3 is TGTGCCAGCTGGCCGGGACAGGGGGATGGCTACACCTTC. Protein sequence: CASWPGQGDGYTF.

CDR3 sequence: CASSFPSRDWETQYF. The CDR3 DNA reads TGTGCCAGCAGCTTCCCCAGCAGGGACTGGGAGACCCAGTACTTC. The chain employs TRBV7-9 and TRBJ2-5; D perhaps matches TRBD2 (6 bases). Germline CDR1 reads SEHNR; CDR2 reads FQNEAQ (reference sequence). Trimming removed 3 bases at V and 5 bases at J, with 16 bases between. CDR3 length: 15 residues.

The chain is built from TRBV10-1 and TRBJ2-5, with TRBD2 identical over 10 bases. The CDR3 is made up of 18 amino acids. V was pared by 4 bases and J by 6 bases, with 17 bases of the junction left unmatched. Per the germline V gene, CDR1 is WNHNN and CDR2 is SYGVQD (reference sequence). The CDR3 nucleotides are TGCGCCAGCAGTGCACTAGCGGGGACCGAACATTGGGCAAAGACCCAGTACTTC. Translation gives CASSALAGTEHWAKTQYF.

V gene TRBV2 combines with J gene TRBJ2-3; 10 bases agree with TRBD2. The CDR3 length is 15 residues. CDR1 SNHLY and CDR2 FYNNEI come from the germline V gene. The V and J ends lost 8 bases and 2 bases, in that order; junction bases with no gene match: 7. The CDR3 DNA reads as TGTGCCAGCGGCAGGACTAGCGGCCTCACAGATACGCAGTATTTT. Amino acids: CASGRTSGLTDTQYF. The whole variable domain, remainder taken from reference TRBV2 and TRBJ2-3, is EPEVTQTPSHQVTQMGQEVILRCVPISNHLYFYWYRQILGQKVEFLVSFYNNEISEKSEIFDDQFSVERPDGSNFTLKIRSTKLEDSAMYFCASGRTSGLTDTQYFGPGTRLTVL.

This chain uses TRBV30 with TRBJ2-6; no reliable D call. The CDR3 has 16 residues. Germline V gene data show CDR1 as GTSNPN and CDR2 as SVGIG (reference sequence). V was shortened by 4 bases and J by 0 bases, with 13 bases between the two germline ends. The CDR3 region has the DNA TGTGCCTGGACGGTTTTGCCGTCCTCTGGGGCCAACGTCCTGACTTTC. Translation gives CAWTVLPSSGANVLTF.

V gene TRBV13 combines with J gene TRBJ2-7, with D possibly matching TRBD1 (6 bases). Germline V gives CDR1 PRHDT, CDR2 FYEKMQ (reference sequence). The CDR3 is 14 residues long. V was pared by 2 bases and J by 5 bases, with 13 bases between. This chain's CDR3 is CASSLIDRTHEQYF. CDR3 nucleotides: TGTGCCAGCAGCTTAATCGACAGGACCCACGAGCAGTACTTC.

The V and J genes are TRBV19 and TRBJ2-2; TRBD1 agrees at 7 bases. CDR1 and CDR2 (germline): LNHDA, SQIVND (reference sequence). J was trimmed by 2 bases and V by 6 bases; bases with no gene match: 6. The CDR3 is 15 residues long. CDR3 bases: TGTGCCAGTAGGAAGACAGGGATAAACACCGGGGAGCTGTTTTTT. This sequence encodes CASRKTGINTGELFF.

The chain joins TRBV4-1 to TRBJ2-3, with TRBD1 identical over 10 bases. Germline loops: CDR1 MGHRA, CDR2 YSYEKL. The J segment lost 5 bases and the V segment lost 0 bases, leaving 8 bases of the junction unmatched. The CDR3 is made up of 17 amino acids. The CDR3 sequence: CASSQEPPGTGEDTQYF. For the CDR3, the DNA is TGCGCCAGCAGCCAAGAGCCACCCGGGACAGGGGAAGATACGCAGTATTTT.

This chain joins TRBV10-3 and TRBJ1-4; TRBD1 agrees at 7 bases. The V gene end was trimmed by 0 bases and the J gene end by 6 bases; junction bases not matched to a gene: 4. Looked up from germline, CDR1 is ENHRY and CDR2 is SYGVKD. The CDR3 loop spans 15 amino acids. CDR3 in amino acids: CAISESQGTDEKLFF. The CDR3 DNA sequence: TGTGCCATCAGTGAGTCACAGGGGACGGATGAAAAACTGTTTTTT.

This sequence joins TRBV10-3 and TRBJ1-5, with a possible D match to TRBD1 (5 bases). The germline V gene has CDR1 ENHRY and CDR2 SYGVKD. The germline V and J ends were trimmed by 3 bases and 6 bases, with 9 bases remaining between them. The CDR3 has 13 residues. The CDR3 nucleotides read TGTGCCATCAGTGACAGGGCCAGTCAGCCCCAGCATTTT. This encodes CAISDRASQPQHF.

The gene calls are TRBV6-4 and TRBJ1-2; D unclear. Looked up from germline, CDR1 is MRHNA and CDR2 is SNTAGT. The CDR3 is made up of 14 amino acids. V lost 0 bases and J lost 4, with 9 bases in between. CDR3 protein: CASSDSFTGYGYTF. The CDR3 DNA is TGTGCCAGCAGTGACTCGTTCACTGGCTATGGCTACACCTTC.

V and J are TRBV9 and TRBJ1-2; D remains ambiguous. CDR1 and CDR2 (germline): SGDLS, YYNGEE. With 3 bases removed from V and 4 bases from J, the gap between germline ends came to 13 bases. This CDR3 contains 14 residues. The DNA for the CDR3 is TGTGCCAGCAGCGCCGCCATGCAGGCCTATGGCTACACCTTC. Translating gives CASSAAMQAYGYTF.

This chain links TRBV4-1 with TRBJ1-6; a possible D gene is TRBD1 (6 bases). Germline-derived CDR1 and CDR2 are MGHRA and YSYEKL. V lost 3 bases, J lost 3 bases, and 15 bases lay in between. CDR3 length: 17 amino acids. The CDR3 loop is CASSHTTGTLYNSPLHF. The CDR3 nucleotides are TGCGCCAGCAGCCATACGACCGGGACACTCTATAATTCACCCCTCCACTTT.

This clone was counted between two and nine times. The chain uses TRBV15 and TRBJ1-1, with 9 nucleotides matching TRBD1. Unmatched junction bases numbered 6, after V lost 2 bases and J lost 5 bases. Germline loops: CDR1 LNHNV, CDR2 YYDKDF (reference sequence). CDR3 length equals 15 residues. The DNA for the CDR3 is TGTGCCACCAGCAGACCGGGACAGGGAAGGACTGAAGCTTTCTTT. This translates into CATSRPGQGRTEAFF.

The V gene is TRBV5-4, the J gene TRBJ2-6, with 8 positions matching TRBD1. CDR1 is SGHNT and CDR2 is YYREEE in the germline V gene (reference sequence). This CDR3 contains 15 residues. J lost 3 bases, V lost 3 bases, and 2 bases had no gene match. The CDR3 loop is CASSSTGVGANVLTF. In DNA form, the CDR3 reads TGTGCCAGCAGCTCGACAGGGGTTGGGGCCAACGTCCTGACTTTC.